This T cell receptor (beta chain) is drawn from a study of T cells in Graves' hyperthyroidism and ophthalmopathy. Study information: Peripheral blood was obtained at initial diagnosis, preceding any treatment.

The study's findings and limits: Most expanded thyroid clonotypes above 0.001 recurred in blood. The model predicted ophthalmopathy a median approximately six months before onset.

Amplification of TCR beta CDR3 regions used RNA as the template. HTBI primers were the set used in a first-round RT-PCR of the TCR CDR3. Via MiXCR, TCRdb re-called the multiplex PCR reads, giving one row per CDR3 protein. The table lists about 640,000 distinct CDR3 sequences, less than 25% of them singletons. Regarding this clonotype: Its specificity is not known.

PBMCs were derived from 10 ml fresh peripheral blood. The sample comprised blood. This TCR was recovered from a man under 40 with Graves' ophthalmopathy.

The CDR3 sequence: CASSLGTEAQPQHF. CDR3 DNA sequence: TGTGCCAGCAGCTTGGGGACAGAGGCTCAGCCCCAGCATTTT. The V call is TRBV7-2, the J call TRBJ1-5, with TRBD1 matching over 7 bases. CDR1 and CDR2 (germline): SGHTA, FQGNSA. J lost 6 bases, V lost 3 bases, and 5 bases had no gene match. The CDR3 contains 14 residues.